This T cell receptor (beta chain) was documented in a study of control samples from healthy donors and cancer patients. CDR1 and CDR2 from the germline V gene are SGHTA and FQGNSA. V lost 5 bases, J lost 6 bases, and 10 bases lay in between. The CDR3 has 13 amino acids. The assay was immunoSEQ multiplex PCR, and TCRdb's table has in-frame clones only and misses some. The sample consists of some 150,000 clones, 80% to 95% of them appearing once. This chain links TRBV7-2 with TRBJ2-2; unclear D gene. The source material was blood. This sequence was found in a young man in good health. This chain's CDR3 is CASSPLLAGELFF. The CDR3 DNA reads TGTGCCAGCAGCCCTCTACTCGCCGGGGAGCTGTTTTTT.